Each of the 3 T cell receptor beta chains below was sequenced from the same sample in a study of cytomegalovirus exposure and HLA in healthy donors. PCR primers comprised 60 Vbeta and 13 Jbeta primers. Profiled with immunoSEQ multiplex PCR; TCRdb holds only in-frame clones, not every one. The sample consists of 65,000 to 80,000 clones, approximately 80% of them appearing once. What was sequenced was PBMCs. These receptors were obtained from a woman in her thirties or forties in good health and CMV-seropositive.

V and J are TRBV28 and TRBJ1-1; maybe TRBD1 (6 bases). This CDR3 is 15 amino acids long. Trimming took 6 bases from V and 2 from J, leaving 16 bases between them. Germline V gene sequence: CDR1 MDHEN, CDR2 SYDVKM. CDR3 protein: CASSPMDRYNTEAFF. The DNA of the CDR3 is TGTGCCAGCAGCCCAATGGACAGATATAACACTGAAGCTTTCTTT.

The chain has TRBV1 and TRBJ2-3; TRBD2, the table's D call, lacks a check against the DNA. TRBV1 is tagged as a pseudogene. The CDR3 loop spans 17 amino acids. The CDR3 nucleotides read TGCACCAGCAGCCATCTAACTAGCGGTCCAGTTCCGGATACGCAGTATTTT. This sequence encodes CTSSHLTSGPVPDTQYF.

The chain uses TRBV9 and TRBJ2-7, with 7 bases matching TRBD2. Trimming removed 3 bases from V and 3 bases from J; junction bases left unmatched: 6. CDR3 length: 14 amino acids. The germline V gene has CDR1 SGDLS and CDR2 YYNGEE. CDR3 DNA sequence: TGTGCCAGCAGCGCTTCGGGAGGTGGCTACGAGCAGTACTTC. Protein sequence: CASSASGGGYEQYF.